A selection of T cell receptor beta chains follows, all from one sample in a study of graft-versus-host responses after intestinal transplantation. Clones were sequenced by immunoSEQ multiplex PCR, and TCRdb holds only the in-frame ones, with some missing. Here the sample spans over 20,000 clones, around 42% being singletons. The source was alloreactive CD4+ T cells from a mixed lymphocyte reaction culture, collected before intestinal transplant. Receptor source: a human patient who received an intestinal transplant. Both conserved end residues are part of each CDR3. D genes are given only for firm matches.

j_call d_call v_call cdr3_aa
TRBJ2-7 NA TRBV6-1 CASSESPAVNSYEQYF
TRBJ1-1 NA TRBV14 CASSQGVGRALLMNTEAFF
TRBJ1-6 TRBD1 TRBV18 CASSQGTGGNSPLHF
TRBJ1-1 NA TRBV29-1 CSVATVLNTEAFF
TRBJ2-7 NA TRBV10-3 CAISSQGYEQYF
TRBJ1-2 NA TRBV6-5 CASRRLGAYGYTF
TRBJ2-7 NA TRBV18 CASSPRAGLVWEQYF
TRBJ1-1 NA TRBV2 CASSEIEGRNTEAFF
TRBJ2-1 TRBD2 TRBV6-1 CASSPGLAGGKQFF
TRBJ1-5 NA TRBV7-9 CASSLIGQPQHF
TRBJ2-3 NA TRBV18 CASSPLQGLRDTQYF
TRBJ2-1 NA TRBV27 CASSFLFRSYNEQFF
TRBJ2-1 NA TRBV10-3 CAISELGVNEQFF
TRBJ1-3 NA TRBV6-5 CASSYSTGGENTIYF
TRBJ1-2 NA TRBV10-3 CATAGNYGYTF
TRBJ2-2 TRBD1 TRBV5-1 CASSPRQGANTGELFF
TRBJ2-1 TRBD1 TRBV10-3 CAISDAKDRVIGNEQFF
TRBJ1-4 NA TRBV5-8 CASSPESAATNEKLFF
TRBJ2-3 NA TRBV6-5 CASKQYPGVTDTQYF
TRBJ1-2 TRBD1 TRBV6-5 CASSPQAGGYGYTF
TRBJ2-3 TRBD2 TRBV2 CASTEERLAGGTQYF
TRBJ1-2 TRBD1 TRBV6-5 CASSYHGTAIYGYTF
TRBJ1-1 NA TRBV5-1 CASSLGGGTEAFF
TRBJ1-3 TRBD1 TRBV6-6 CASNQQGAVNTIYF
TRBJ1-5 NA TRBV10-2 CASSGPGGAGQPQHF
TRBJ2-7 NA TRBV5-1 CASSSNRDEQYF
TRBJ2-3 TRBD2 TRBV18 CASSPVGLPTDTQYF
TRBJ2-5 NA TRBV9 CASSPQYQETQYF
TRBJ2-1 NA TRBV7-6 CASSLFSGIQNEQFF
TRBJ1-6 TRBD1 TRBV6-5 CASSVHRGGNSPLHF
TRBJ2-3 NA TRBV6-5 CASSYGQGTDTQYF